A single count supports the clone carrying this T cell receptor beta chain. One entry per CDR3 protein results from TCRdb running MiXCR on the RT-PCR reads. The sample carries over 750,000 distinct CDR3 sequences, over 20% recorded once. The data are from a study of response to subunit inactivated influenza vaccine. CDR3 length: 14 amino acids. Germline V gene data show CDR1 as MNHNS and CDR2 as SASEGT. J lost 3 bases, V lost 7 bases, and 8 bases had no gene match. The sample here was PBMCs from blood, taken more than 4 days after vaccination. The receptor was isolated from a man aged 50 to 60 who received an inactivated influenza vaccine. The rearrangement uses TRBV6-1 and TRBJ1-1; 7 bases fit TRBD1. The CDR3 DNA reads as TGTGCCAGCAAAACTACAGGGGAGTACACTGAAGCTTTCTTT. Its protein is CASKTTGEYTEAFF.